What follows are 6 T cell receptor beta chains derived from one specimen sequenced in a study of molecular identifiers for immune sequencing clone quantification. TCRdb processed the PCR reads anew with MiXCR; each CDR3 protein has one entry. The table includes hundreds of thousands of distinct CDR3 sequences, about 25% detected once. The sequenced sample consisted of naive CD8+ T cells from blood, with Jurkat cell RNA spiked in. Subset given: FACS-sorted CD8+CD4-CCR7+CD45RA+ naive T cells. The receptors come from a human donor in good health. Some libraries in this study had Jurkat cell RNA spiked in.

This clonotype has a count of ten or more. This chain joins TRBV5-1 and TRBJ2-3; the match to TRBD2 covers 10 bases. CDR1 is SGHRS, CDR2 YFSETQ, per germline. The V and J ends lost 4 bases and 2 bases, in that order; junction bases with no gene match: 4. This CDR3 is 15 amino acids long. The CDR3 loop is CASSRTSGNTDTQYF. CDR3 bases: TGCGCCAGCAGCCGTACTAGCGGGAACACAGATACGCAGTATTTT.

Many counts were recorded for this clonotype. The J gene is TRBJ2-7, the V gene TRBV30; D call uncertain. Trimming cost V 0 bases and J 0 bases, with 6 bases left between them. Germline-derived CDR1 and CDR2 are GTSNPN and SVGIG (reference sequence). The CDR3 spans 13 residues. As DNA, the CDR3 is TGTGCCTGGAGTGTATTGAGCTCCTACGAGCAGTACTTC. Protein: CAWSVLSSYEQYF. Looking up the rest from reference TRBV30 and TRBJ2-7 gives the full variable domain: SQTIHQWPATLVQPVGSPLSLECTVEGTSNPNLYWYRQAAGRGLQLLFYSVGIGQISSEVPQNLSASRPQDRQFILSSKKLLLSDSGFYLCAWSVLSSYEQYFGPGTRLTVT.

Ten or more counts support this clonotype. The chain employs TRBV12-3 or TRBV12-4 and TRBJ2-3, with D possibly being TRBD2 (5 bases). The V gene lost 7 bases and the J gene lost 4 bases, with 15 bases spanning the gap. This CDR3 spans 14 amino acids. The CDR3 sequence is CASTPASTADTQYF. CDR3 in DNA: TGTGCCAGCACCCCCGCTAGCACGGCAGATACGCAGTATTTT.

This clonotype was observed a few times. In DNA form, the CDR3 reads TGTGCCAGCAGCTTAGCGGGAGGTATCACCGGGGAGCTGTTTTTT. Encoded protein: CASSLAGGITGELFF. The V and J genes are TRBV7-2 and TRBJ2-2; D possibly corresponds to TRBD2 (6 bases). The CDR3 is 15 residues long. V lost 0 bases and J 4 bases, leaving 9 bases between the germline ends. CDR1 and CDR2 from the germline V gene are SGHTA and FQGNSA.

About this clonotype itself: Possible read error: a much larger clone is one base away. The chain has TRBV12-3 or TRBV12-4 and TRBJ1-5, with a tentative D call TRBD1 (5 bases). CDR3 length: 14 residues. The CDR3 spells CANSFWQGNQPQHF. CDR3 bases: TGTGCCAACAGTTTCTGGCAGGGTAATCAGCCCCAGCATTTT.

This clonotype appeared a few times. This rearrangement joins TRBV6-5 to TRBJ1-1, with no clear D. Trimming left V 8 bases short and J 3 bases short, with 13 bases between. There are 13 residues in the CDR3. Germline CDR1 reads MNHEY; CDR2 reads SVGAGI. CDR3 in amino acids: CASQLIRDTEAFF. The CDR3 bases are TGTGCCAGCCAATTAATACGGGACACTGAAGCTTTCTTT.